Shown below are 25 T cell receptor beta chains from a single sample sequenced in a study of blood T cell repertoires in COVID-19. Clones were sequenced by immunoSEQ multiplex PCR, and TCRdb holds only the in-frame ones, with some missing. The repertoire holds around 110,000 clones, with more than 75% as singletons. The sequencing sample was made of peripheral blood. The source is a man between 35 and 55 years old with acute or convalescent COVID-19.

V and J are TRBV9 and TRBJ1-1, with TRBD1 identical over 7 bases. The CDR3 contains 15 residues. The V gene's germline CDR1 is SGDLS and CDR2 YYNGEE. V trimming: 1 base; J trimming: 7 bases; junction bases outside the gene matches: 10. The chain's CDR3 is CASSVTTGAAFEAFF. The CDR3 bases are TGTGCCAGCAGCGTAACAACAGGGGCCGCGTTTGAAGCTTTCTTT.

This clone was picked up a small number of times. The rearrangement links TRBV30 to TRBJ1-5; D gene ambiguous. Between the trimmed V and J ends, which lost 5 bases and 3 bases, there was a span of 14 bases. The CDR3 is 14 residues long. Germline V CDR1 and CDR2: GTSNPN, SVGIG (reference sequence). The CDR3 nucleotides are TGTGCCTGGGGCGGCGGCGGATACAATCAGCCCCAGCATTTT. Protein sequence: CAWGGGGYNQPQHF.

The gene calls are TRBV19 and TRBJ2-5, with D possibly TRBD2 on 5 matching bases. Germline loops: CDR1 LNHDA, CDR2 SQIVND (reference sequence). The germline V and J ends were trimmed by 6 bases and 5 bases, with 13 bases remaining between them. CDR3 length: 13 amino acids. CDR3 sequence: CASSQEARETQYF. CDR3 bases: TGTGCCAGTAGCCAGGAGGCTCGTGAGACCCAGTACTTC.

This clone was seen a single time. The chain employs TRBV5-1 and TRBJ1-6; D ambiguous. The germline V and J ends were trimmed by 4 bases and 2 bases, with 19 bases remaining between them. This CDR3 contains 18 residues. Germline CDR1 SGHRS, CDR2 YFSETQ. This CDR3 is CASSPSPQFGAYNSPLHF. In DNA form, the CDR3 reads TGCGCCAGCAGCCCCTCTCCTCAGTTCGGGGCCTATAATTCACCCCTCCACTTT.

This chain joins TRBV7-3 and TRBJ1-3; D gene uncertain. The germline gives CDR1 SGHTA, CDR2 FQGTGA. V was shortened by 1 base and J by 0 bases, with 10 bases between the two germline ends. The CDR3 runs 16 residues. CDR3 in DNA: TGTGCCAGCAGCTTAAGTGGCGGGAACTCTGGAAACACCATATATTTT. Protein product: CASSLSGGNSGNTIYF.

This clone was seen once. The chain joins TRBV24-1 to TRBJ2-1; 8 bases map to TRBD2. CDR3 size: 14 residues. Unmatched junction bases numbered 3, after V lost 9 bases and J lost 0 bases. Germline CDR1 reads KGHDR; CDR2 reads SFDVKD. In DNA, the CDR3 is TGTGCCACCGGGACTAGTACCTCCTACAATGAGCAGTTCTTC. Translation: CATGTSTSYNEQFF.

The genes are TRBV27 and TRBJ2-3, with 7 bases that match TRBD1. Germline loops: CDR1 MNHEY, CDR2 SMNVEV (reference sequence). The length of the CDR3 is 14 residues. With V trimmed by 5 bases and J by 2 bases, 4 bases remained unmatched. This CDR3 is CASSLGQTTDTQYF. CDR3 DNA sequence: TGTGCCAGCAGTCTGGGACAGACCACAGATACGCAGTATTTT.

The table lists this clone with a count of one. The chain combines TRBV6-2 or TRBV6-3 with TRBJ1-5, with no clear D. The CDR3 is 14 amino acids. CDR1 and CDR2 from the germline V gene are MNHEY and SVGEGT. Trimming stripped 2 bases from V and 4 bases from J, with 9 bases between. The CDR3 spells CASSYQNNNQPQHF. The CDR3 DNA reads TGTGCCAGCAGTTACCAGAACAATAATCAGCCCCAGCATTTT.

The CDR3 DNA reads TGTGCCAGCAGCCACAGGGGCCAGACAGATACGCAGTATTTT. Its protein is CASSHRGQTDTQYF. The chain uses TRBV3-1 (or the pseudogene TRBV3-2) and TRBJ2-3, with a weak D call TRBD1 (6 bases). The CDR3 consists of 14 residues. V lost 3 bases and J 3 bases, leaving 10 bases between the germline ends. In germline, CDR1 is LGHDT, CDR2 YNNKEL (reference sequence).

Only a few counts were recorded for this clone. This chain connects TRBV7-3 to TRBJ2-2; possible D gene TRBD2, 5 bases. Germline values: CDR1 SGHTA, CDR2 FQGTGA. The CDR3 totals 16 residues. V was cut by 5 bases and J by 1 base, with 14 bases left in between. The DNA for the CDR3 is TGTGCCAGCAGCCTAGAAGGCGGGTGGAACACCGGGGAGCTGTTTTTT. Encoded protein: CASSLEGGWNTGELFF. The full variable domain, with the rest looked up from reference TRBV7-3 and TRBJ2-2, is GAGVSQTPSNKVTEKGKYVELRCDPISGHTALYWYRQSLGQGPEFLIYFQGTGAADDSGLPNDRFFAVRPEGSVSTLKIQRTERGDSAVYLCASSLEGGWNTGELFFGEGSRLTVL.

The J gene is TRBJ1-6, the V gene TRBV5-1, with D possibly matching TRBD1 (5 bases). CDR1 is SGHRS, CDR2 YFSETQ, per germline. V was shortened by 0 bases and J by 10 bases, with 14 bases between the two germline ends. The CDR3 contains 15 residues. This chain's CDR3 is CASSLDGRVQSPLHF. CDR3 coding DNA: TGCGCCAGCAGCTTGGACGGCAGGGTGCAGTCACCCCTCCACTTT.

This clone was seen just once. For the CDR3, the DNA is TGTGCCAGTACCTCGGGGGGGGGCTCGTCTGGAAACACCATATATTTT. Translated: CASTSGGGSSGNTIYF. J is TRBJ1-3 and V is TRBV19; tentatively, D is TRBD1 (6 bases). V shed 7 bases and J shed 1 base, with 17 bases lying between them. CDR3 size: 16 residues. Germline V gene data show CDR1 as LNHDA and CDR2 as SQIVND (reference sequence). Looking up the rest from reference TRBV19 and TRBJ1-3 gives the full variable domain: DGGITQSPKYLFRKEGQNVTLSCEQNLNHDAMYWYRQDPGQGLRLIYYSQIVNDFQKGDIAEGYSVSREKKESFPLTVTSAQKNPTAFYLCASTSGGGSSGNTIYFGEGSWLTVV.

The V and J genes are TRBV27 and TRBJ1-1; D not resolved. The CDR3 loop spans 17 amino acids. Germline assignment: CDR1 MNHEY and CDR2 SMNVEV (reference sequence). Deletions cut 2 bases from V and 0 bases from J, with 16 bases between. CDR3 sequence: CASSLASGSLMNTEAFF. CDR3 DNA sequence: TGTGCCAGCAGTTTAGCAAGCGGAAGCCTTATGAACACTGAAGCTTTCTTT.

This sequence joins TRBV6-5 and TRBJ1-1; no reliable D call. The CDR3 extends over 12 amino acids. Germline CDR1 is MNHEY and CDR2 is SVGAGI. Between the trimmed V and J ends, which lost 8 bases and 3 bases, there was a span of 10 bases. CDR3 loop: CASLLVDTEAFF. The CDR3 DNA follows: TGTGCCAGCCTACTAGTGGACACTGAAGCTTTCTTT.

This chain connects TRBV6-2 or TRBV6-3 to TRBJ2-5; maybe TRBD1 (6 bases). The germline CDR1 and CDR2 sequences are MNHEY and SVGEGT. V lost 3 bases and J 4 bases, leaving 9 bases between the germline ends. The CDR3 sequence is 13 residues long. The CDR3 coding sequence is TGTGCCAGCAGTTATCAAGGGGGAGAGACCCAGTACTTC. Translated, it gives CASSYQGGETQYF.

The rearrangement links TRBV19 to TRBJ2-1; 12 bases align to TRBD1. The CDR3 length is 15 residues. Looked up from germline, CDR1 is LNHDA and CDR2 is SQIVND (reference sequence). Unmatched junction bases numbered 3, after V lost 3 bases and J lost 6 bases. The CDR3 loop reads CASSMGQGAGNEQFF. The CDR3 region has the DNA TGTGCCAGTAGTATGGGACAGGGGGCTGGCAATGAGCAGTTCTTC.

V gene TRBV5-1 combines with J gene TRBJ2-1; TRBD2 matches 13 bases. The CDR3 has 16 amino acids. V trimming: 1 base; J trimming: 5 bases; junction bases outside the gene matches: 3. CDR1 is SGHRS and CDR2 is YFSETQ in the germline V gene. The CDR3 is CASSLLGTSGDNEQFF. DNA for the CDR3: TGCGCCAGCAGCTTGCTTGGGACTAGCGGGGACAATGAGCAGTTCTTC.

V and J are TRBV10-1 and TRBJ2-2, with 7 nucleotides matching TRBD2. The CDR3 runs 18 residues. J gave up 1 base and V 3 bases, and 11 bases lay outside the gene matches. The germline CDR1 and CDR2 sequences are WNHNN and SYGVQD (reference sequence). The CDR3 DNA sequence: TGCGCCAGCAGTGATCACGATTTATTAGCGGGGAACACCGGGGAGCTGTTTTTT. This sequence encodes CASSDHDLLAGNTGELFF.

The gene calls are TRBV9 and TRBJ2-5; D unclear. The CDR3 spans 14 residues. Trimming cost V 0 bases and J 3 bases, with 9 bases left between them. Germline V gene lookup returns CDR1 SGDLS and CDR2 YYNGEE. CDR3 amino acids: CASSVASVEETQYF. For the CDR3, the DNA is TGTGCCAGCAGCGTAGCTTCAGTCGAAGAGACCCAGTACTTC.

The chain carries TRBV18 and TRBJ1-2; D uncertain. Germline V CDR1 and CDR2: KGHSH, LQKENI. There are 15 residues in the CDR3. The V and J ends lost 2 bases and 1 base respectively, with 11 bases between them. The CDR3 coding sequence is TGTGCCAGCTCACCAGAGCGGGGAGGTAACTATGGCTACACCTTC. This sequence encodes CASSPERGGNYGYTF.

The chain combines TRBV30 with TRBJ1-1; unclear D gene. Germline CDR1 is GTSNPN and CDR2 is SVGIG (reference sequence). This CDR3 is built from 12 residues. V was trimmed by 4 bases and J by 5 bases, leaving 11 bases between them. CDR3 sequence (DNA): TGTGCCTGGACCCTAGGAGAAACTGAAGCTTTCTTT. As protein: CAWTLGETEAFF. Looking up the rest from reference TRBV30 and TRBJ1-1 gives the full variable domain: SQTIHQWPATLVQPVGSPLSLECTVEGTSNPNLYWYRQAAGRGLQLLFYSVGIGQISSEVPQNLSASRPQDRQFILSSKKLLLSDSGFYLCAWTLGETEAFFGQGTRLTVV.

The chain recombines TRBV19 with TRBJ2-3, with D unclear. Trimming shortened V by 6 bases and J by 5 bases, and 6 bases separated the two germline ends. This CDR3 has 11 amino acids. Per the germline V gene, CDR1 is LNHDA and CDR2 is SQIVND (reference sequence). The CDR3 loop reads CASSHGDTQYF. In DNA, the CDR3 is TGTGCCAGTAGCCACGGAGATACGCAGTATTTT.

This clone was observed once. This sequence joins TRBV5-8 and TRBJ1-1, with 9 positions matching TRBD1. Per germline, CDR1 SGHTS and CDR2 YDEGEE. Trimming at V came to 4 bases and at J to 3 bases, leaving 7 bases not matched to a gene. The CDR3 is 15 amino acids. The chain's CDR3 is CASSVRGQGDTEAFF. DNA for the CDR3: TGTGCCAGCAGCGTACGGGGACAGGGAGACACTGAAGCTTTCTTT.

The V and J genes are TRBV3-1 (or the pseudogene TRBV3-2) and TRBJ1-2, with 9 bases fitting TRBD1. CDR1 LGHDT and CDR2 YNNKEL come from the germline V gene (reference sequence). The CDR3 contains 16 residues. With 1 base clipped from V and 6 bases from J, the junction kept 9 bases outside the gene matches. CDR3 bases: TGTGCCAGCAGCCAAGTCGGACAGGGGCGGTCGAATGGCTACACCTTC. Translated: CASSQVGQGRSNGYTF.

The rearrangement uses TRBV19 and TRBJ1-2, with 9 bases identical to TRBD1. Trimming at V came to 5 bases and at J to 2 bases, leaving 3 bases not matched to a gene. Germline-derived CDR1 and CDR2 are LNHDA and SQIVND (reference sequence). This CDR3 is built from 14 residues. In DNA, the CDR3 is TGTGCCAGTAGTTTACAGGGGGCCAACTATGGCTACACCTTC. Translated, it gives CASSLQGANYGYTF.